One and the same sample provided the 4 T cell receptor beta chains below, sequenced in a study of shared clonotypes between healthy human individuals. The method was immunoSEQ multiplex PCR; TCRdb's version includes in-frame clones alone and lacks a portion of them. The sample includes 500,000 to 650,000 clones, around 76% of them seen just once. The source material was PBMCs. The receptors stem from a woman aged 35 to 49 in good health. Some clones in this sample may be carry-over from other donors' samples.

This chain uses TRBV21-1 with TRBJ2-7; no check of the table's D call, TRBD1, against the DNA was made. TRBV21-1 is noted as a pseudogene. The CDR3 extends over 16 amino acids. The DNA for the CDR3 is TGTGCCAGCAGCAACCTCCTGGACAGGCATTCCTACGAGCAGTACTTC. This translates into CASSNLLDRHSYEQYF.

The chain combines TRBV13 with TRBJ1-5; D is perhaps TRBD1 (5 bases). Trimming shortened V by 4 bases and J by 0 bases, and 13 bases separated the two germline ends. CDR3 length: 16 residues. CDR1 is PRHDT, CDR2 FYEKMQ, per germline (reference sequence). The CDR3 spells CASSSYRFYSNQPQHF. DNA for the CDR3: TGTGCCAGCAGCTCCTACAGGTTCTATAGCAATCAGCCCCAGCATTTT.

The rearrangement uses TRBV28 and TRBJ2-5, with unresolved D. CDR1 is MDHEN and CDR2 is SYDVKM in the germline V gene. The CDR3 contains 12 residues. Trimming took 2 bases from V and 11 from J, leaving 12 bases between them. CDR3 bases: TGTGCCAGCAGTTTAATCGGCAACAAGCAGTACTTC. Its translation: CASSLIGNKQYF.

The rearrangement links TRBV10-1 to TRBJ2-5, with D possibly matching TRBD2 (5 bases). Trimming took 2 bases from V and 2 from J, leaving 12 bases between them. CDR3 length equals 15 residues. Germline V gene sequence: CDR1 WNHNN, CDR2 SYGVQD (reference sequence). CDR3 in amino acids: CASSEAGGGQETQYF. As DNA, the CDR3 is TGCGCCAGCAGTGAGGCGGGTGGCGGGCAAGAGACCCAGTACTTC.